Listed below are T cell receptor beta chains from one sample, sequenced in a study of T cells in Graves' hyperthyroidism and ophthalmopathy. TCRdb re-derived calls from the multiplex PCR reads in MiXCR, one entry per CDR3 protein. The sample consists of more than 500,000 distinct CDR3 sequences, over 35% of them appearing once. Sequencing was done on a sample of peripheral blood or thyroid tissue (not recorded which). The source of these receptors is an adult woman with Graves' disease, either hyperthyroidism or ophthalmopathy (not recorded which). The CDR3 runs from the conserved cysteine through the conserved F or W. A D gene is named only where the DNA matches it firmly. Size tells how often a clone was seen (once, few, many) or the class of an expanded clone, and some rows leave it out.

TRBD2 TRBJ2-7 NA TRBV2 CAGRGGGADYEQYF TGTGCCGGCAGGGGCGGGGGGGCCGACTACGAGCAGTACTTC
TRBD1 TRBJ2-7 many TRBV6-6 CASSYSGQGALDEQYF TGTGCCAGCAGTTACTCGGGGCAGGGGGCGCTTGACGAGCAGTACTTC
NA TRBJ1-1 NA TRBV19 CASIGQGWTEAFF TGTGCCAGTATAGGGCAGGGATGGACTGAAGCTTTCTTT
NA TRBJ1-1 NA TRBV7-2 CASSLGAPENTEAFF TGTGCCAGCAGCTTAGGGGCCCCGGAAAACACTGAAGCTTTCTTT
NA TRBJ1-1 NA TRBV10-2 CASSAINRRGNTEAFF TGCGCCAGCTCGGCCATTAACCGGAGGGGGAACACTGAAGCTTTCTTT
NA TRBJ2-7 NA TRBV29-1 CSVEAGDLRSSYEQYF TGCAGCGTTGAGGCAGGGGACCTCCGAAGTTCCTACGAGCAGTACTTC
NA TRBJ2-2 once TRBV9 CASSQHPNTGELFF TGTGCCAGCAGCCAGCACCCGAACACCGGGGAGCTGTTTTTT
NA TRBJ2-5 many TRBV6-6 CASSYSGAGETQYF TGTGCCAGCAGTTACTCGGGGGCCGGGGAGACCCAGTACTTC
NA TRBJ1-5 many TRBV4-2 CASSQDRVGNQPQHF TGTGCCAGCAGCCAAGACAGGGTTGGCAATCAGCCCCAGCATTTT
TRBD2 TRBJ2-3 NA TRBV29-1 CSVVASGRAGGTDTQYF TGCAGCGTTGTAGCTAGCGGGAGGGCCGGTGGCACAGATACGCAGTATTTT
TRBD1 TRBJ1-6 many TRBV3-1 CASSQGQGAYSPLHF TGTGCCAGCAGCCAAGGACAGGGCGCCTATTCACCCCTCCACTTT
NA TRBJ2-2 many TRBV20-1 CSASQGGVGELFF TGCAGTGCTTCACAGGGAGGTGTCGGGGAGCTGTTTTTT
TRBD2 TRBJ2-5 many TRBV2 CASSGGWTSGRGETQYF TGTGCCAGCAGCGGTGGATGGACTAGCGGGAGGGGGGAGACCCAGTACTTC
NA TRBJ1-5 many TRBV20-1 CSARGSNQPQHF TGCAGTGCTAGGGGTAGCAATCAGCCCCAGCATTTT
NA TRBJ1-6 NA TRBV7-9 CASSSPAGSSYNSPLHF TGTGCCAGCAGCTCCCCGGCGGGCAGCTCCTATAATTCACCCCTCCACTTT
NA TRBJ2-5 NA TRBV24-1 CATSEGNVYQETQYF TGTGCCACCAGTGAGGGGAATGTGTACCAAGAGACCCAGTACTTC
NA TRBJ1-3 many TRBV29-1 CSVGVSGNTIYF TGCAGCGTGGGGGTATCTGGAAACACCATATATTTT
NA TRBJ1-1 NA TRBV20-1 CSARGSLNTEAFF TGCAGTGCCCGAGGGAGCCTGAACACTGAAGCTTTCTTT
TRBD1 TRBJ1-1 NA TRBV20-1 CSAQTGTGDTEAFF TGCAGTGCTCAAACCGGGACAGGAGACACTGAAGCTTTCTTT
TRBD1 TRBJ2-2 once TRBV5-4 CASSSGQITGELFF TGTGCCAGCAGCTCGGGACAGATCACCGGGGAGCTGTTTTTT
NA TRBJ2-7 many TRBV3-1 CASSHTGHEQYF TGTGCCAGCAGCCATACGGGCCACGAGCAGTACTTC
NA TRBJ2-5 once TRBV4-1 CASSQETGAKTQYF TGCGCCAGCAGCCAAGAGACGGGGGCGAAGACCCAGTACTTC
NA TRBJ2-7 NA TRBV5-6 CASGGGYSYEQYF TGTGCCAGCGGAGGGGGATACTCCTACGAGCAGTACTTC
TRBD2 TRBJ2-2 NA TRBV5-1 CASSLGLAGVSGELFF TGCGCCAGCAGCCTTGGACTAGCGGGAGTATCCGGGGAGCTGTTTTTT
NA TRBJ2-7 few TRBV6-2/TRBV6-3 CASSQPTLYEQYF TGTGCCAGCAGCCAGCCAACACTCTACGAGCAGTACTTC
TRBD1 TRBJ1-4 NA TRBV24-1 CATTRDRRNEKLFF TGTGCCACCACCCGGGACAGAAGGAATGAAAAACTGTTTTTT
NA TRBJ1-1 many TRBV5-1 CASSSEIQGARAFF TGCGCCAGCAGCTCCGAAATACAGGGAGCGCGGGCTTTCTTT
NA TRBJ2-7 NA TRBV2 CASSEAGAYEQYF TGTGCCAGCAGTGAAGCGGGGGCCTACGAGCAGTACTTC
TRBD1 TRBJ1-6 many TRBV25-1 CASSGGTDNSPLHF TGTGCCAGCAGCGGCGGGACAGATAATTCACCCCTCCACTTT
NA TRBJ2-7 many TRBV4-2 CASSQEVGSTVQYF TGTGCCAGCAGCCAAGAGGTTGGTTCGACCGTGCAGTACTTC
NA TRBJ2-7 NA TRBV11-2 CASSLEYYEQYF TGTGCCAGCAGCTTAGAATACTACGAGCAGTACTTC
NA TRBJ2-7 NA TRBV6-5 CASKMEYVSYEQYF TGTGCCAGCAAGATGGAGTACGTCTCCTACGAGCAGTACTTC
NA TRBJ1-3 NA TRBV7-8 CASSLRRGDFGNTIYF TGTGCCAGCAGTCTACGCAGGGGAGATTTTGGAAACACCATATATTTT
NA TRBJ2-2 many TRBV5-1 CASSLGTTNTGELFF TGCGCCAGCAGCTTGGGGACAACGAACACCGGGGAGCTGTTTTTT
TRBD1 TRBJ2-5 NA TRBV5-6 CASSHKTGAQETQYF TGTGCCAGCAGCCACAAGACAGGGGCTCAAGAGACCCAGTACTTC
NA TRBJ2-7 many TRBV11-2 CASSHNRAEQYF TGTGCCAGCAGCCATAACAGGGCCGAGCAGTACTTC
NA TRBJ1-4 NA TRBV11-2 CASSPRGLLDEKLFF TGTGCCAGCAGCCCCCGAGGCCTCCTGGATGAAAAACTGTTTTTT
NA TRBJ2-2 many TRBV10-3 CAISGGVIANTGELFF TGTGCCATCAGTGGTGGGGTTATCGCAAACACCGGGGAGCTGTTTTTT
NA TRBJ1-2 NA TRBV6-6 CASTPTPGPGYTF TGTGCCAGCACCCCCACCCCTGGACCAGGCTACACCTTC
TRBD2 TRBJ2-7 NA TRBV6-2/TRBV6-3 CASSDGLADSYEQYF TGTGCCAGCAGTGACGGACTAGCGGACTCCTACGAGCAGTACTTC
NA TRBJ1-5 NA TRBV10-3 CAISESSSGSQETQHF TGTGCCATCAGTGAGTCCTCTAGCGGCAGCCAAGAGACCCAGCATTTT
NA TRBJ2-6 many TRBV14 CASSQAGANVLTF TGTGCCAGCAGCCAGGCCGGGGCCAACGTCCTGACTTTC
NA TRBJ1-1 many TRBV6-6 CASSYGGNTEAFF TGTGCCAGCAGTTACGGGGGAAACACTGAAGCTTTCTTT
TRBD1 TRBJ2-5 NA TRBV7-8 CAGSRGHGQGETQYF TGTGCCGGCAGTAGGGGCCATGGACAGGGTGAGACCCAGTACTTC
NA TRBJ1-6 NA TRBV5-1 CASSSGTSQIYNSPLHF TGCGCCAGCAGCTCTGGGACATCCCAAATTTATAATTCACCCCTCCACTTT
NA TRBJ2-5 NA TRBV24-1 CAPRVMETQYF TGTGCCCCCAGGGTGATGGAGACCCAGTACTTC
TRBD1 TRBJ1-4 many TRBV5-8 CASSRQGTGEKLFF TGTGCCAGCAGTCGACAGGGTACTGGTGAAAAACTGTTTTTT
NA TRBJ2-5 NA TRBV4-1 CASSQGFSSGTTGESQYF TGCGCCAGCAGCCAAGGTTTTTCTTCGGGAACTACTGGGGAGTCCCAGTACTTC
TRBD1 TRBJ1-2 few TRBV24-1 CATAPDRGSGYTF TGTGCCACCGCTCCCGACAGGGGGTCTGGCTACACCTTC
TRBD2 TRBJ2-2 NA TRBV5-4 CANTPGRGDTGELFF TGTGCCAACACGCCCGGGAGGGGAGACACCGGGGAGCTGTTTTTT
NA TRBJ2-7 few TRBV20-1 CSARVQGGVYEQYF TGCAGTGCTAGAGTCCAGGGCGGCGTCTACGAGCAGTACTTC